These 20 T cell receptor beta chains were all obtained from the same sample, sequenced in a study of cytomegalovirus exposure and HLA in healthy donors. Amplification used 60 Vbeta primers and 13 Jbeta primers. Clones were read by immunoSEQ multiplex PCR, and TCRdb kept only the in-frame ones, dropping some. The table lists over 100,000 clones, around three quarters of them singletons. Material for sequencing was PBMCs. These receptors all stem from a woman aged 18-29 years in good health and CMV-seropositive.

CDR3 protein: CASSLVGSDRGEQFF. In DNA, the CDR3 is TGTGCCAGCAGCTTAGTGGGGTCGGACAGGGGTGAGCAGTTCTTC. This chain links TRBV11-3 with TRBJ2-1, with 9 bases identical to TRBD1. The V gene's germline CDR1 is SGHNT and CDR2 YENEEA. V shed 1 base, J shed 9 bases, and the junction held 7 bases outside the gene matches. The CDR3 is made up of 15 amino acids.

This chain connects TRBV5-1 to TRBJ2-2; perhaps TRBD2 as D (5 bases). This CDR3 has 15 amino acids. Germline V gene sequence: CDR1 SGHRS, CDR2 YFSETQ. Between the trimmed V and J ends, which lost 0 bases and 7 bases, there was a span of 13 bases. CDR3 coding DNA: TGCGCCAGCAGCTTGGGGACTGGCCTGGGCGGGGAGCTGTTTTTT. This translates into CASSLGTGLGGELFF.

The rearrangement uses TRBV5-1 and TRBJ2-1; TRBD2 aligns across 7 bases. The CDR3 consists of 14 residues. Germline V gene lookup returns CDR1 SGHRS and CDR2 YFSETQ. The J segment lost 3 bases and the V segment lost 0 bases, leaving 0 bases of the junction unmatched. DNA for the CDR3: TGCGCCAGCAGCTTGGAGCGGGACTACAATGAGCAGTTCTTC. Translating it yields CASSLERDYNEQFF.

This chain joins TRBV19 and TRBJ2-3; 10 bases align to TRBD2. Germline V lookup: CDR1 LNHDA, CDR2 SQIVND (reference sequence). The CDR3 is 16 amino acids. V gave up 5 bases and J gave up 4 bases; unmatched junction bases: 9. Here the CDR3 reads CASSRGAGLAPDTQYF. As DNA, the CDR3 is TGTGCCAGTAGTCGGGGGGCGGGACTAGCGCCAGATACGCAGTATTTT.

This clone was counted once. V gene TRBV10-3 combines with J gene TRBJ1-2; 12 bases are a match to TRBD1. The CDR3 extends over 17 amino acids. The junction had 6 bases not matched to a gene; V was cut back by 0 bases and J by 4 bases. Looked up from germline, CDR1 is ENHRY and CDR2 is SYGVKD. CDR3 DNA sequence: TGTGCCATCAGTGAGTCTGGGACAGGGGGCGGTGGCTATGGCTACACCTTC. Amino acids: CAISESGTGGGGYGYTF.

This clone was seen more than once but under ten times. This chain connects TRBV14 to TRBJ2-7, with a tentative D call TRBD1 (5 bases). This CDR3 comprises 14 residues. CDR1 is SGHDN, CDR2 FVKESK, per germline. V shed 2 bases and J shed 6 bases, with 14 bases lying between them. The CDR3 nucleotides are TGTGCCAGCAGCCAACAACCCAGGGTCCGCGAGCAGTACTTC. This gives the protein CASSQQPRVREQYF. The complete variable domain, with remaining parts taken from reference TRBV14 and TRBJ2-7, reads EAGVTQFPSHSVIEKGQTVTLRCDPISGHDNLYWYRRVMGKEIKFLLHFVKESKQDESGMPNNRFLAERTGGTYSTLKVQPAELEDSGVYFCASSQQPRVREQYFGPGTRLTVT.

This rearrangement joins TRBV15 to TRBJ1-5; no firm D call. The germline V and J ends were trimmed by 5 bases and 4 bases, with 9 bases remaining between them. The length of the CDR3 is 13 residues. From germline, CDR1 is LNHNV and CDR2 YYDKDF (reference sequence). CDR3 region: CATSGGENQPQHF. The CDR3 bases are TGTGCCACCAGCGGCGGAGAAAATCAGCCCCAGCATTTT.

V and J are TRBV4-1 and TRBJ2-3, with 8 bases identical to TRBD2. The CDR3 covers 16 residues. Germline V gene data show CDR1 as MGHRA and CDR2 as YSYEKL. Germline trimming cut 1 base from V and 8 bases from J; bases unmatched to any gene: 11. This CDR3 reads CASSQAPSGRWSTQYF. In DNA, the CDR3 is TGCGCCAGCAGCCAAGCCCCCAGCGGGAGATGGAGTACGCAGTATTTT.

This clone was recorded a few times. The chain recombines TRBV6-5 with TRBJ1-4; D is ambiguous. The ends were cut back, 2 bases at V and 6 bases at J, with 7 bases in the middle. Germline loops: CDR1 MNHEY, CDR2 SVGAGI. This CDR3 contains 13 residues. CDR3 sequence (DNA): TGTGCCAGCAGTTACGAGGCAGATGAAAAACTGTTTTTT. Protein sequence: CASSYEADEKLFF.

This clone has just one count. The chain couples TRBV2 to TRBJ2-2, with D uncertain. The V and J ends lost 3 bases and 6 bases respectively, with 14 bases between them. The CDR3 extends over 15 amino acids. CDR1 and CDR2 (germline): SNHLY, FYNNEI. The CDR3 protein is CASSERLTFSGELFF. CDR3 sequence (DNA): TGTGCCAGCAGTGAGAGGTTGACCTTTTCCGGGGAGCTGTTTTTT.

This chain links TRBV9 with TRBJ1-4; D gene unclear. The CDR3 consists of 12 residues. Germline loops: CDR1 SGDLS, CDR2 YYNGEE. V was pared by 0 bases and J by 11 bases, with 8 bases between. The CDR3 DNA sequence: TGTGCCAGCAGCGTAGACCAGAGGAAACTGTTTTTT. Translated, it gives CASSVDQRKLFF.

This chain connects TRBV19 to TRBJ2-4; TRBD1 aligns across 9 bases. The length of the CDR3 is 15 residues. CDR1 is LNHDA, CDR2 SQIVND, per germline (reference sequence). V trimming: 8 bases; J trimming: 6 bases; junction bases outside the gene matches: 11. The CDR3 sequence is CASGRQGGEGNIQYF. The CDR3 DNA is TGTGCCAGTGGCCGACAGGGGGGAGAGGGAAACATTCAGTACTTC. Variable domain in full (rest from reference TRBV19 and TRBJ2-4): DGGITQSPKYLFRKEGQNVTLSCEQNLNHDAMYWYRQDPGQGLRLIYYSQIVNDFQKGDIAEGYSVSREKKESFPLTVTSAQKNPTAFYLCASGRQGGEGNIQYFGAGTRLSVL.

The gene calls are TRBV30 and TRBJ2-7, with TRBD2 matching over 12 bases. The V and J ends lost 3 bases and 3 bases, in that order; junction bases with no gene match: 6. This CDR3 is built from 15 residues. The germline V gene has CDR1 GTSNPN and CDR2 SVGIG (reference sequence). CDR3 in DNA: TGTGCCTGGAGGGGCGGGACTAGCGGGTACTACGAGCAGTACTTC. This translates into CAWRGGTSGYYEQYF. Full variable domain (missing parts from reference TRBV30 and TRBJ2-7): SQTIHQWPATLVQPVGSPLSLECTVEGTSNPNLYWYRQAAGRGLQLLFYSVGIGQISSEVPQNLSASRPQDRQFILSSKKLLLSDSGFYLCAWRGGTSGYYEQYFGPGTRLTVT.

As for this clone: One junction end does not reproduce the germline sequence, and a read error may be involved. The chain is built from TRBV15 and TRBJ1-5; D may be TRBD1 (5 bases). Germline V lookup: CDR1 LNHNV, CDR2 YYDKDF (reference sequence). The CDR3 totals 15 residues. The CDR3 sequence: CATSRDQGGNQPQHF. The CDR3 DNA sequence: TGTGCCACCAGTAGAGATCAAGGGGGCAATCAGCCCCAGCATTTT.

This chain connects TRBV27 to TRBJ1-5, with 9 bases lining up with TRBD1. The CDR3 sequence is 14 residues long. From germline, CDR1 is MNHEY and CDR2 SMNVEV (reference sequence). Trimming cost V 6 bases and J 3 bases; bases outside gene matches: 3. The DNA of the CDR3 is TGTGCCAGCAGACGGACAGGGGCCAATCAGCCCCAGCATTTT. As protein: CASRRTGANQPQHF.

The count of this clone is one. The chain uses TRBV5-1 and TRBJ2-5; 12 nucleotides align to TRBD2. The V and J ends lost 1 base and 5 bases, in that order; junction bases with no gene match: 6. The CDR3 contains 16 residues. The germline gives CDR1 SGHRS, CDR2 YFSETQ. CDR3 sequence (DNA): TGCGCCAGCAGCTTGCGGACTAGCGGGACTAAGGAGACCCAGTACTTC. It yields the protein CASSLRTSGTKETQYF.

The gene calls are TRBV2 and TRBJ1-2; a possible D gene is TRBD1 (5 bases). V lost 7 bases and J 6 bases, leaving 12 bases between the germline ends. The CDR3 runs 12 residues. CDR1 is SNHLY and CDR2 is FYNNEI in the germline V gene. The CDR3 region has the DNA TGTGCCAGCATCCGGGGGGGTAATGGCTACACCTTC. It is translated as CASIRGGNGYTF.

CDR3 sequence reads: CASSLGQENNEQFF. CDR3 bases: TGTGCCAGCAGCCTCGGACAGGAGAACAATGAGCAGTTCTTC. This chain links TRBV5-4 with TRBJ2-1, with TRBD1 identical over 7 bases. V shed 4 bases and J 5 bases; nucleotides not matched to a gene: 6. The CDR3 totals 14 residues. The germline V gene has CDR1 SGHNT and CDR2 YYREEE (reference sequence).

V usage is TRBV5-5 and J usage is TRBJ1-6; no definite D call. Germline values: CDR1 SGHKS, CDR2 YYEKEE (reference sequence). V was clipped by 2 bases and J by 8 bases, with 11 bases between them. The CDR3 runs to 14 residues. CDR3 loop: CASSFFRVDSPLHF. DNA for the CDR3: TGTGCCAGCAGCTTCTTTCGCGTCGATTCACCCCTCCACTTT.

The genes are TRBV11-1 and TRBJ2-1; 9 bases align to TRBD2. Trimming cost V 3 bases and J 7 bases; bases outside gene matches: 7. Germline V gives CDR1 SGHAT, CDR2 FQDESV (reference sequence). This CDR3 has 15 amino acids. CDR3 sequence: CASSLKREEGNEQFF. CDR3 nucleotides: TGTGCCAGCAGCTTGAAGCGGGAGGAGGGGAATGAGCAGTTCTTC.